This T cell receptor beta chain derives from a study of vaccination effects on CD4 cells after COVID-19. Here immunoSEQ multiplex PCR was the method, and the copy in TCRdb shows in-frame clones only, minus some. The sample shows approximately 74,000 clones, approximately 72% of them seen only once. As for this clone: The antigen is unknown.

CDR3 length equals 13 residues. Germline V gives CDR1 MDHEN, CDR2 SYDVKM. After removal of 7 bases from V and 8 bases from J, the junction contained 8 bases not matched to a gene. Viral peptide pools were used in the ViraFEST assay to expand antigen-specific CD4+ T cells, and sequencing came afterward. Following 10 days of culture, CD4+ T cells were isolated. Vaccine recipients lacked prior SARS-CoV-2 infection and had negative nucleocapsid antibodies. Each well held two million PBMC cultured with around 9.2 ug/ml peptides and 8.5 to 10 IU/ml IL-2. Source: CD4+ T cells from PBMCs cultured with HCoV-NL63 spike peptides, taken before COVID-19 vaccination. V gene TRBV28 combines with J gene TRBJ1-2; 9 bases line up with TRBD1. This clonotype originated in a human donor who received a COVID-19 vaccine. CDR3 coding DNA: TGTGCCAGCACGGCCCACAGGGGGCTAGGCTACACCTTC. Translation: CASTAHRGLGYTF.